This T cell receptor beta chain was observed in a study of cytomegalovirus exposure and HLA in healthy donors. Study-wide context: Genotyping showed roughly 81% of fewer than 500 donors falling in the Caucasian-associated ancestry cluster. Whole-study findings and limits: Through in vitro validation, three CMV-associated chains were shown to be specific for CMV antigens.

In the case of this clone: Its antigen is still unknown.

The primer mix had 60 Vbeta and 13 Jbeta primers. The assay was immunoSEQ multiplex PCR, and TCRdb's table has in-frame clones only and misses some. The data show about 140,000 clones, 88% seen once. The CDR3 extends over 13 amino acids. Trimming stripped 0 bases from V and 6 bases from J, with 8 bases between. CDR1 is SEHNR, CDR2 FQNEAQ, per germline (reference sequence). The sample consisted of PBMCs. The chain combines TRBV7-9 with TRBJ1-2; D perhaps matches TRBD1 (6 bases). This clonotype was obtained from a woman in her forties in good health and CMV-seronegative. The CDR3 reads CASSLAGGDGYTF. The CDR3 bases are TGTGCCAGCAGCTTAGCAGGGGGGGATGGCTACACCTTC. Variable domain in full (rest from reference TRBV7-9 and TRBJ1-2): DTGVSQNPRHKITKRGQNVTFRCDPISEHNRLYWYRQTLGQGPEFLTYFQNEAQLEKSRLLSDRFSAERPKGSFSTLEIQRTEQGDSAMYLCASSLAGGDGYTFGSGTRLTVV.